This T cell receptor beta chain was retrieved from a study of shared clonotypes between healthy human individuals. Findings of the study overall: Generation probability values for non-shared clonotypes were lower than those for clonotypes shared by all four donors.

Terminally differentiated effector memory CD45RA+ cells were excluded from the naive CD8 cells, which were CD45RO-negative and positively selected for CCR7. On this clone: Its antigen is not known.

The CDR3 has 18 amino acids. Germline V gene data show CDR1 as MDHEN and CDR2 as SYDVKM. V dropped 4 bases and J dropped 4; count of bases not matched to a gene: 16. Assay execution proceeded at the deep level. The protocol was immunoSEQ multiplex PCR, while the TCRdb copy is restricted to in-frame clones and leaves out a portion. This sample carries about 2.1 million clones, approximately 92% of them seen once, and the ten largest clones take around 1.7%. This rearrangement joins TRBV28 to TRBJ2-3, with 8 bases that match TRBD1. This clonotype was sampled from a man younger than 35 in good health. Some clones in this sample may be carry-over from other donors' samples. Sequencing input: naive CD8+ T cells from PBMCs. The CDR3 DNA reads TGTGCCAGCAGTTCTGCCCCCAGGGGGCGAAGTTTTCCAGATACGCAGTATTTT. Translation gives CASSSAPRGRSFPDTQYF.